The clone carrying this TCR beta chain was picked up many times. The record originates from a study of human T cells and chemical hapten exposure. V lost 2 bases to trimming and J lost 1 base, with 6 bases between them. This CDR3 is built from 14 residues. CDR1 MDHEN and CDR2 SYDVKM come from the germline V gene. Described time point: pre-sensitization, week 0. As for treatment: therapeutic diphenylcyclopropenone sensitization with weekly scalp DPC. MiXCR, applied by TCRdb to the RACE reads, yields one record per CDR3 protein. The table has 85,000 to 120,000 distinct CDR3 sequences, 12% seen once. This receptor was taken from a woman in her fifties or sixties with alopecia areata. Some clones in this sample may be carry-over from other donors' samples. The sample here was whole blood, taken in connection with sensitization to the hapten diphenylcyclopropenone (DPC). This sequence joins TRBV28 and TRBJ1-5, with D hard to call. DNA for the CDR3: TGTGCCAGCAGTTTACATTCAAGCAATCAGCCCCAGCATTTT. It translates to CASSLHSSNQPQHF.